Listed below are T cell receptor beta chains from one sample, sequenced in a study of shared clonotypes between healthy human individuals. Profiling relied on immunoSEQ multiplex PCR, and the TCRdb table lists in-frame clones only, not all of them. This table has about 700,000 clones, approximately 79% appearing once. The source material was memory CD4+ T cells sorted from blood. The origin of the receptors is a woman in her 30s in good health. Both conserved end residues are part of each CDR3. Each record gives: D gene, V gene, clone size, J gene, CDR3 length, CDR3 protein, CDR3 DNA. D genes are given only for firm matches. Clone size is not always given. Where it is, it says once, few, many or a class for expanded clones.

d_call: NA
v_call: TRBV28
clone_size: NA
j_call: TRBJ2-7
cdr3_length: 16
cdr3_aa: CASSFRTGGPPYEQYF
cdr3_nt: TGTGCCAGCAGTTTTCGTACCGGGGGGCCACCCTACGAGCAGTACTTC

d_call: TRBD1
v_call: TRBV9
clone_size: NA
j_call: TRBJ2-7
cdr3_length: 13
cdr3_aa: CASSGDRAYEQYF
cdr3_nt: TGTGCCAGCAGCGGGGACAGAGCCTACGAGCAGTACTTC

d_call: NA
v_call: TRBV7-3
clone_size: NA
j_call: TRBJ2-5
cdr3_length: 16
cdr3_aa: CLLYLLYRAPGETQYF
cdr3_nt: TGTCTTCTCTACCTTTTATACCGGGCCCCTGGGGAGACCCAGTACTTC

d_call: NA
v_call: TRBV15
clone_size: NA
j_call: TRBJ1-2
cdr3_length: 15
cdr3_aa: CATSRASSIGYGYTF
cdr3_nt: TGTGCCACCAGCAGAGCATCCTCTATCGGTTATGGCTACACCTTC

d_call: TRBD1
v_call: TRBV15
clone_size: NA
j_call: TRBJ1-2
cdr3_length: 16
cdr3_aa: CATSRGGTGVVYGYTF
cdr3_nt: TGTGCCACCAGCAGAGGCGGGACAGGGGTTGTCTATGGCTACACCTTC

d_call: NA
v_call: TRBV25-1
clone_size: NA
j_call: TRBJ2-5
cdr3_length: 14
cdr3_aa: CASSDPDIPETQYF
cdr3_nt: TGTGCCAGCAGTGACCCTGACATTCCAGAGACCCAGTACTTC

d_call: TRBD1
v_call: TRBV5-1
clone_size: NA
j_call: TRBJ1-1
cdr3_length: 17
cdr3_aa: CASSRAGTGQGIGEAFF
cdr3_nt: TGCGCCAGCAGCCGAGCTGGAACGGGACAGGGGATTGGTGAAGCTTTCTTT

d_call: NA
v_call: TRBV25-1
clone_size: NA
j_call: TRBJ2-7
cdr3_length: 13
cdr3_aa: CAITRDTTYEQYF
cdr3_nt: TGTGCCATTACCCGGGACACCACCTACGAGCAGTACTTC

d_call: NA
v_call: TRBV2
clone_size: NA
j_call: TRBJ2-7
cdr3_length: 14
cdr3_aa: CASSVSGGLYEQYF
cdr3_nt: TGTGCCAGCAGTGTTAGTGGAGGGCTCTACGAGCAGTACTTC

d_call: NA
v_call: TRBV28
clone_size: NA
j_call: TRBJ1-5
cdr3_length: 15
cdr3_aa: CASSRKWGPYQPQHF
cdr3_nt: TGTGCCAGCAGTCGCAAGTGGGGTCCTTATCAGCCCCAGCATTTT

d_call: TRBD1
v_call: TRBV10-2
clone_size: NA
j_call: TRBJ2-3
cdr3_length: 16
cdr3_aa: CASSESRDRVLSTQYF
cdr3_nt: TGCGCCAGCAGTGAGAGCCGGGACAGGGTTCTTTCTACGCAGTATTTT

d_call: TRBD2
v_call: TRBV7-6
clone_size: NA
j_call: TRBJ2-5
cdr3_length: 15
cdr3_aa: CASSPKAGARETQYF
cdr3_nt: TGTGCCAGCAGCCCCAAAGCGGGGGCGAGAGAGACCCAGTACTTC

d_call: NA
v_call: TRBV27
clone_size: NA
j_call: TRBJ2-3
cdr3_length: 13
cdr3_aa: CASSYGGRDTQYF
cdr3_nt: TGTGCCAGCAGTTACGGTGGGCGAGATACGCAGTATTTT

d_call: TRBD2
v_call: TRBV5-1
clone_size: NA
j_call: TRBJ2-1
cdr3_length: 16
cdr3_aa: CASSLLAGGNNNEQFF
cdr3_nt: TGCGCCAGCAGCTTGTTAGCGGGAGGGAATAACAATGAGCAGTTCTTC

d_call: NA
v_call: TRBV5-1
clone_size: NA
j_call: TRBJ2-1
cdr3_length: 12
cdr3_aa: CASSSLGQQQFF
cdr3_nt: TGCGCCAGCAGCTCGCTAGGACAACAGCAGTTCTTC

d_call: TRBD1
v_call: TRBV11-2
clone_size: NA
j_call: TRBJ1-2
cdr3_length: 13
cdr3_aa: CASSDGQAYGYTF
cdr3_nt: TGTGCCAGCAGCGACGGACAGGCCTATGGCTACACCTTC

d_call: TRBD1
v_call: TRBV30
clone_size: NA
j_call: TRBJ2-7
cdr3_length: 14
cdr3_aa: CAWSAGGLSYEQYF
cdr3_nt: TGTGCCTGGAGTGCAGGGGGCCTCTCCTACGAGCAGTACTTC

d_call: NA
v_call: TRBV10-2
clone_size: NA
j_call: TRBJ1-1
cdr3_length: 13
cdr3_aa: CASSQGMNTEAFF
cdr3_nt: TGCGCCAGCAGTCAGGGCATGAACACTGAAGCTTTCTTT

d_call: NA
v_call: TRBV28
clone_size: once
j_call: TRBJ1-2
cdr3_length: 14
cdr3_aa: CASSLGNFNYGYTF
cdr3_nt: TGTGCCAGCAGTCTCGGGAATTTTAACTATGGCTACACCTTC

d_call: NA
v_call: TRBV7-9
clone_size: NA
j_call: TRBJ1-1
cdr3_length: 14
cdr3_aa: CASSLQVANTEAFF
cdr3_nt: TGTGCCAGCAGCTTACAGGTGGCGAACACTGAAGCTTTCTTT

d_call: TRBD1
v_call: TRBV5-1
clone_size: once
j_call: TRBJ2-7
cdr3_length: 15
cdr3_aa: CASSSTGTGKHEQYF
cdr3_nt: TGCGCCAGCAGCTCGACCGGGACAGGGAAACACGAGCAGTACTTC

d_call: TRBD2
v_call: TRBV28
clone_size: NA
j_call: TRBJ2-1
cdr3_length: 15
cdr3_aa: CASLLGLAGINEQFF
cdr3_nt: TGTGCCAGCCTTCTGGGGCTAGCGGGGATAAATGAGCAGTTCTTC

d_call: TRBD2
v_call: TRBV6-6
clone_size: NA
j_call: TRBJ2-1
cdr3_length: 16
cdr3_aa: CASSSTRGLADNEQFF
cdr3_nt: TGTGCCAGCAGTTCAACTCGGGGACTAGCGGACAATGAGCAGTTCTTC

d_call: TRBD1
v_call: TRBV11-2
clone_size: NA
j_call: TRBJ2-7
cdr3_length: 15
cdr3_aa: CASSLPRTGSYEQYF
cdr3_nt: TGTGCCAGCAGCCTGCCTAGGACAGGCTCCTACGAGCAGTACTTC

d_call: TRBD2
v_call: TRBV19
clone_size: NA
j_call: TRBJ2-1
cdr3_length: 15
cdr3_aa: CASSRAGAESIEQFF
cdr3_nt: TGTGCCAGTAGTAGAGCGGGAGCAGAATCCATTGAGCAGTTCTTC

d_call: TRBD1
v_call: TRBV28
clone_size: NA
j_call: TRBJ1-1
cdr3_length: 16
cdr3_aa: CASSSLDRGMNTEAFF
cdr3_nt: TGTGCCAGCAGTTCGCTCGACAGGGGGATGAACACTGAAGCTTTCTTT

d_call: NA
v_call: TRBV11-3
clone_size: NA
j_call: TRBJ1-1
cdr3_length: 14
cdr3_aa: CASSLEGGNTEAFF
cdr3_nt: TGTGCCAGCAGCTTAGAAGGGGGAAACACTGAAGCTTTCTTT

d_call: TRBD1
v_call: TRBV5-1
clone_size: NA
j_call: TRBJ1-4
cdr3_length: 16
cdr3_aa: CASSLGGTGTNEKLFF
cdr3_nt: TGCGCCAGCAGCTTGGGGGGGACAGGAACTAATGAAAAACTGTTTTTT

d_call: NA
v_call: TRBV5-4
clone_size: NA
j_call: TRBJ2-2
cdr3_length: 17
cdr3_aa: CASSQGGGRTYTGELFF
cdr3_nt: TGTGCCAGCAGCCAAGGGGGCGGGAGGACCTACACCGGGGAGCTGTTTTTT

d_call: NA
v_call: TRBV2
clone_size: NA
j_call: TRBJ2-1
cdr3_length: 11
cdr3_aa: CARGMGNEQFF
cdr3_nt: TGTGCCAGGGGTATGGGCAATGAGCAGTTCTTC

d_call: NA
v_call: TRBV25-1
clone_size: NA
j_call: TRBJ2-7
cdr3_length: 16
cdr3_aa: CASSEPDFSGSYEQYF
cdr3_nt: TGTGCCAGCAGTGAACCGGACTTCTCCGGCTCCTACGAGCAGTACTTC

d_call: NA
v_call: TRBV11-2
clone_size: NA
j_call: TRBJ2-7
cdr3_length: 13
cdr3_aa: CASSLEPSGEQYF
cdr3_nt: TGTGCCAGCAGCCTAGAGCCCTCTGGGGAGCAGTACTTC

d_call: NA
v_call: TRBV6-6
clone_size: NA
j_call: TRBJ1-6
cdr3_length: 12
cdr3_aa: CASGQTNSPLHF
cdr3_nt: TGTGCCAGCGGACAGACTAATTCACCCCTCCACTTT

d_call: NA
v_call: TRBV4-2
clone_size: NA
j_call: TRBJ2-5
cdr3_length: 12
cdr3_aa: CASSKSRETQYF
cdr3_nt: TGTGCCAGCAGCAAATCCCGGGAGACCCAGTACTTC

d_call: NA
v_call: TRBV30
clone_size: NA
j_call: TRBJ1-1
cdr3_length: 11
cdr3_aa: CAWSAGNWAFF
cdr3_nt: TGTGCCTGGAGCGCAGGGAATTGGGCTTTCTTT

d_call: NA
v_call: TRBV27
clone_size: NA
j_call: TRBJ1-3
cdr3_length: 13
cdr3_aa: CASSSSGGNTIYF
cdr3_nt: TGTGCCAGCAGTTCCTCAGGTGGAAACACCATATATTTT

d_call: NA
v_call: TRBV5-6
clone_size: few
j_call: TRBJ2-7
cdr3_length: 14
cdr3_aa: CASSGSSGRHEQYF
cdr3_nt: TGTGCCAGCAGCGGATCGAGCGGCCGCCACGAGCAGTACTTC

d_call: NA
v_call: TRBV5-1
clone_size: NA
j_call: TRBJ2-3
cdr3_length: 13
cdr3_aa: CASSSPSIDTQYF
cdr3_nt: TGCGCCAGCAGCTCTCCTAGCATAGATACGCAGTATTTT

d_call: TRBD1
v_call: TRBV18
clone_size: NA
j_call: TRBJ1-4
cdr3_length: 15
cdr3_aa: CASSPTGGINEKLFF
cdr3_nt: TGTGCCAGCTCACCGACAGGGGGGATTAATGAAAAACTGTTTTTT

d_call: NA
v_call: TRBV5-6
clone_size: NA
j_call: TRBJ1-1
cdr3_length: 12
cdr3_aa: CASSLRATEAFF
cdr3_nt: TGTGCCAGCAGCTTGCGGGCTACTGAAGCTTTCTTT

d_call: NA
v_call: TRBV5-1
clone_size: NA
j_call: TRBJ2-7
cdr3_length: 12
cdr3_aa: CASSSSHGEQYF
cdr3_nt: TGCGCCAGCAGCTCTTCTCACGGCGAGCAGTACTTC

d_call: NA
v_call: TRBV28
clone_size: NA
j_call: TRBJ2-1
cdr3_length: 14
cdr3_aa: CASSLWDLNNEQFF
cdr3_nt: TGTGCCAGCAGTTTATGGGACCTCAACAATGAGCAGTTCTTC

d_call: TRBD2
v_call: TRBV7-6
clone_size: NA
j_call: TRBJ2-2
cdr3_length: 18
cdr3_aa: CASSTPLSSGKNTGELFF
cdr3_nt: TGTGCCAGCAGCACCCCCCTTTCTAGCGGGAAGAACACCGGGGAGCTGTTTTTT

d_call: NA
v_call: TRBV5-1
clone_size: NA
j_call: TRBJ2-7
cdr3_length: 13
cdr3_aa: CASSRDPGYEQYF
cdr3_nt: TGCGCCAGCAGCCGGGACCCCGGCTACGAGCAGTACTTC

d_call: NA
v_call: TRBV28
clone_size: NA
j_call: TRBJ1-2
cdr3_length: 15
cdr3_aa: CASSLPQGGNYGYTF
cdr3_nt: TGTGCCAGCAGTTTACCCCAGGGAGGGAACTATGGCTACACCTTC

d_call: NA
v_call: TRBV2
clone_size: many
j_call: TRBJ2-3
cdr3_length: 16
cdr3_aa: CASSVQLAHSTDTQYF
cdr3_nt: TGTGCCAGCAGTGTACAGCTAGCGCATAGCACAGATACGCAGTATTTT